Following are 3 T cell receptor beta chains from one sample sequenced in a study of cytomegalovirus exposure and HLA in healthy donors. Use of 60 Vbeta and 13 Jbeta primers characterized the PCR. Here immunoSEQ multiplex PCR was the method, and the copy in TCRdb shows in-frame clones only, minus some. The sample has around 200,000 clones; 82% are singletons. The sample was PBMCs. The receptors come from a man aged 35 to 55 in good health and CMV-seropositive.

This clone was seen a few times. The V call is TRBV7-9, the J call TRBJ1-1, with unresolved D. Deletions cut 5 bases from V and 3 bases from J, with 16 bases between. The CDR3 extends over 15 amino acids. The germline gives CDR1 SEHNR, CDR2 FQNEAQ (reference sequence). CDR3 region: CASSSRGGLDTEAFF. CDR3 nucleotide sequence: TGTGCCAGCAGCAGCAGAGGAGGGCTTGACACTGAAGCTTTCTTT.

The chain joins TRBV4-1 to TRBJ2-1; 14 nucleotides align to TRBD2. The germline V gene has CDR1 MGHRA and CDR2 YSYEKL. This CDR3 spans 15 amino acids. J lost 14 bases, V lost 5 bases, and 11 bases had no gene match. CDR3 in DNA: TGCGCCAGCAGCTACGGACTAGCGGGAGGAAGGGTCGAGTTCTTC. The encoded protein is CASSYGLAGGRVEFF.

This chain uses TRBV6-1 with TRBJ2-6; the D gene is possibly TRBD1 (7 bases). Trimming removed 4 bases from V and 0 bases from J, with 13 bases in between. Germline V gives CDR1 MNHNS, CDR2 SASEGT. The CDR3 has 17 residues. In DNA, the CDR3 is TGTGCCAGCAGTGTCGGAGGGGGCGCCTCTGGGGCCAACGTCCTGACTTTC. Translation: CASSVGGGASGANVLTF.